These 9 T cell receptor beta chains came from one sample sequenced in a study of blood T cell repertoires in COVID-19. Libraries were prepared by immunoSEQ multiplex PCR; TCRdb keeps only in-frame clonotypes and omits some of them. The repertoire includes under 75,000 clones, more than 70% of them detected once, and roughly 6.3% sits in the top ten. Source material: peripheral blood. The source of these receptors is a woman in her fifties or sixties with acute or convalescent COVID-19.

This clone was seen only once. This chain's CDR3 is CASKRGLGTYEKLFF. The CDR3 nucleotides are TGTGCCAGCAAGAGGGGACTCGGCACGTATGAAAAACTGTTTTTT. The V call is TRBV2, the J call TRBJ1-4; tentatively, D is TRBD1 (5 bases). The CDR3 is 15 amino acids. Germline CDR1 is SNHLY and CDR2 is FYNNEI. V lost 7 bases, J lost 6 bases, and 18 bases lay in between.

The chain combines TRBV7-9 with TRBJ1-5; D is unclear. Trimming stripped 5 bases from V and 8 bases from J, with 16 bases between. Germline V gene lookup returns CDR1 SEHNR and CDR2 FQNEAQ (reference sequence). The CDR3 has 14 residues. Here the CDR3 reads CASSRHDQNKPQHF. CDR3 nucleotides: TGTGCCAGCAGCCGACACGATCAAAATAAGCCCCAGCATTTT. The complete variable domain, with remaining parts taken from reference TRBV7-9 and TRBJ1-5, reads DTGVSQNPRHKITKRGQNVTFRCDPISEHNRLYWYRQTLGQGPEFLTYFQNEAQLEKSRLLSDRFSAERPKGSFSTLEIQRTEQGDSAMYLCASSRHDQNKPQHFGDGTRLSIL.

CDR3: CATADRSSYEQYF. The CDR3 DNA follows: TGTGCCACTGCGGACAGGAGCTCCTACGAGCAGTACTTC. The J gene is TRBJ2-7, the V gene TRBV6-5, with TRBD1 identical over 7 bases. This CDR3 is 13 amino acids long. J lost 0 bases, V lost 10 bases, and 6 bases had no gene match. The germline gives CDR1 MNHEY, CDR2 SVGAGI.

CDR3 in DNA: TGTGCCAGCAGCCTGCCTGGACAAAGTGGCTACACCTTC. This encodes CASSLPGQSGYTF. This sequence joins TRBV5-6 and TRBJ1-2, with a tentative D call TRBD1 (5 bases). The CDR3 spans 13 residues. Germline CDR1 SGHDT, CDR2 YYEEEE. Deletions cut 4 bases from V and 7 bases from J, with 14 bases between.

The V call is TRBV9, the J call TRBJ2-2; a weak D match, TRBD1 (6 bases). The CDR3 is made up of 13 amino acids. V lost 3 bases and J lost 8, with 11 bases in between. Per the germline V gene, CDR1 is SGDLS and CDR2 is YYNGEE. As DNA, the CDR3 is TGTGCCAGCAGCGGACTACAGGGTGGGGAGCTGTTTTTT. It encodes CASSGLQGGELFF.

The chain links TRBV30 to TRBJ2-6; D may be TRBD1 (6 bases). The CDR3 extends over 14 amino acids. Germline-derived CDR1 and CDR2 are GTSNPN and SVGIG (reference sequence). V lost 3 bases to trimming and J lost 1 base, with 7 bases between them. CDR3 sequence reads: CAWSTGSGANVLTF. CDR3 coding DNA: TGTGCCTGGAGCACAGGGTCTGGGGCCAACGTCCTGACTTTC. Variable domain in full (rest from reference TRBV30 and TRBJ2-6): SQTIHQWPATLVQPVGSPLSLECTVEGTSNPNLYWYRQAAGRGLQLLFYSVGIGQISSEVPQNLSASRPQDRQFILSSKKLLLSDSGFYLCAWSTGSGANVLTFGAGSRLTVL.

The rearrangement uses TRBV2 and TRBJ2-7; D is undetermined. Germline assignment: CDR1 SNHLY and CDR2 FYNNEI. This CDR3 is built from 14 residues. V lost 7 bases and J 3 bases, leaving 16 bases between the germline ends. CDR3 bases: TGTGCCAGCACCCTCTTTGGGCAGCTCTACGAGCAGTACTTC. Its protein is CASTLFGQLYEQYF.

The rearrangement links TRBV5-1 to TRBJ2-7, with D perhaps TRBD1 (7 bases). CDR1 is SGHRS and CDR2 is YFSETQ in the germline V gene. The CDR3 has 14 residues. V lost 0 bases and J lost 6, with 13 bases in between. The CDR3 DNA reads as TGCGCCAGCAGCTTGGGGCAGGGGGGACGCGAGCAGTACTTC. Its translation: CASSLGQGGREQYF.

The chain combines TRBV7-2 with TRBJ2-3; 8 nucleotides align to TRBD1. This CDR3 contains 15 residues. Germline-derived CDR1 and CDR2 are SGHTA and FQGNSA. Unmatched junction bases numbered 6, after V lost 3 bases and J lost 4 bases. The CDR3 region has the DNA TGTGCCAGCAGCTTCGACAGGGGCGGCGCAGATACGCAGTATTTT. Translated: CASSFDRGGADTQYF.